This TCR beta chain was sequenced for a study of cytomegalovirus exposure and HLA in healthy donors. Whole-study results and caveats: Analyzed later, most CMV-associated TCR beta chains appeared HLA-restricted. The Asian-associated ancestry cluster reportedly had fewer N-insertions than the roughly 700-donor mean in a later analysis. In a later analysis, parvovirus B19, influenza, CMV and Epstein-Barr virus appeared linked to several top co-occurrence clusters.

With respect to this clone: Its antigen is as yet unknown.

In the PCR, 60 Vbeta and 13 Jbeta primers were used. Sequencing used immunoSEQ multiplex PCR; TCRdb keeps in-frame clones, though not all of them. The sample has approximately 160,000 clones; roughly three quarters are singletons. The CDR3 has 15 amino acids. Trimming shortened V by 0 bases and J by 4 bases, and 13 bases separated the two germline ends. Germline V gives CDR1 SGHRS, CDR2 YFSETQ. The sequence was obtained from a man in his late teens or twenties in good health and CMV-seropositive. The specimen was PBMCs. V usage is TRBV5-1 and J usage is TRBJ1-1; D unclear. The CDR3 sequence: CASSLGPGRTTEAFF. The CDR3 DNA reads TGCGCCAGCAGCTTGGGCCCGGGGAGGACCACTGAAGCTTTCTTT. Combining the CDR3 with reference TRBV5-1 and TRBJ1-1 gives the whole variable domain KAGVTQTPRYLIKTRGQQVTLSCSPISGHRSVSWYQQTPGQGLQFLFEYFSETQRNKGNFPGRFSGRQFSNSRSEMNVSTLELGDSALYLCASSLGPGRTTEAFFGQGTRLTVV.